The rows below give T cell receptor beta chains drawn from one sample of a study of T cell repertoires in ileal Crohn's disease. Generated by immunoSEQ multiplex PCR, the TCRdb table keeps only in-frame clones and is missing some. Among roughly 4,000 clones listed, roughly 80% were seen once. The specimen sequenced was ileal tissue. These receptors originate from an adult with Crohn's disease. Each CDR3 is given with its conserved first and last residue. The order of the fields is D gene, clone size, V gene, J gene, CDR3 DNA, CDR3 protein. D genes are given only for firm matches. The size of a clone is reported for some rows only, either as once, few or many, or as a class for expanded clones.

-	-	TRBV4-3	TRBJ1-4	TGCGCCAGCAGCCAAGAGGGGACACGAAATGAAAAACTGTTTTTT	CASSQEGTRNEKLFF
-	once	TRBV30	TRBJ2-7	TGTGCCTGGAGGACTGGTACCTACGAGCAGTACTTC	CAWRTGTYEQYF
-	-	TRBV11-2	TRBJ1-1	TGTGCCAGCAGCTTAATACAGGGAGAGACTGAAGCTTTCTTT	CASSLIQGETEAFF
TRBD1	-	TRBV27	TRBJ1-5	TGTGCCAGCAGTCCCGGGGACAGGGGGAATCAGCCCCAGCATTTT	CASSPGDRGNQPQHF
-	once	TRBV7-9	TRBJ1-1	TGTGCCAGCAGCCCACAATCAGGTACGCACACTGAAGCTTTCTTT	CASSPQSGTHTEAFF
TRBD2	-	TRBV6-1	TRBJ2-3	TGTGCCGCCCAGGAGGTAGCGGGGGTGGCAGATACGCAGTATTTT	CAAQEVAGVADTQYF
-	once	TRBV7-9	TRBJ2-3	TGTGCCAGCAGCTACTGGGCCGGGGGCACAGATACGCAGTATTTT	CASSYWAGGTDTQYF
TRBD1	-	TRBV18	TRBJ2-7	TGTGCCAGCTCACCTGACAGGGACTACGAGCAGTACTTC	CASSPDRDYEQYF
-	few	TRBV5-1	TRBJ2-6	TGCGCCAGCAGCTTGGATGGCAGGGGCTCTGGGGCCAACGTCCTGACTTTC	CASSLDGRGSGANVLTF
TRBD1	few	TRBV6-1	TRBJ2-1	TGTGCCAGCAGTGAGGGACAGGGGATCTACAATGAGCAGTTCTTC	CASSEGQGIYNEQFF
-	few	TRBV7-3	TRBJ1-2	TGTGCCAGCAGACTTATACAGGGTCCCCAGCCCTATGGCTACACCTTC	CASRLIQGPQPYGYTF
-	-	TRBV5-1	TRBJ2-1	TGCGCCAGCAGCTTGACTAGCAGAGAGCAGTTCTTC	CASSLTSREQFF
TRBD1	once	TRBV5-1	TRBJ2-2	TGCGCCAGCGGACGGGATGGACAGGTGAACACCGGGGAGCTGTTTTTT	CASGRDGQVNTGELFF
-	-	TRBV5-1	TRBJ1-5	TGCGCCAGCAGCTTGGGTTCAAATCAGCCCCAGCATTTT	CASSLGSNQPQHF
-	-	TRBV27	TRBJ2-7	TGTGCCAGCAGTTATGCAGGTATCTACGAGCAGTACTTC	CASSYAGIYEQYF
-	few	TRBV15	TRBJ1-1	TGTGCCACCAGCAGAAGGGGGAACACTGAAGCTTTCTTT	CATSRRGNTEAFF
TRBD1	-	TRBV19	TRBJ1-1	TGTGCCAGTTGCCGGGACAGGGGGCCAGGACAGGAAGCTTTCTTT	CASCRDRGPGQEAFF
-	-	TRBV19	TRBJ2-3	TGTGCCAGTAGATCCGCCGGGGTTAGCACAGATACGCAGTATTTT	CASRSAGVSTDTQYF
-	-	TRBV6-5	TRBJ2-6	TGTGCCAGCAGGGGAGACGCCTCTGGGGCCAACGTCCTGACTTTC	CASRGDASGANVLTF
-	-	TRBV4-1	TRBJ2-6	TGCGCCAGCAGCCCTCCGGGTTTGGGGGCCAACGTCCTGACTTTC	CASSPPGLGANVLTF
-	-	TRBV7-9	TRBJ2-7	TGTGCCAGCAGCTTAGCGGGGGCCCACGAGCAGTACTTC	CASSLAGAHEQYF
TRBD1	-	TRBV5-4	TRBJ2-1	TGTGCCAGCAGACCGGGACAGGGGGACAATGAGCAGTTCTTC	CASRPGQGDNEQFF
-	-	TRBV7-9	TRBJ1-4	TGTGCCAGCAGCTTGCGGTTCGGGGGACGTAAGGAAAAACTGTTTTTT	CASSLRFGGRKEKLFF
TRBD1	-	TRBV18	TRBJ1-4	TGTGCCAGCTCGCGGGACAGGGGGCGAGAAAAACTGTTTTTT	CASSRDRGREKLFF
TRBD1	-	TRBV4-3	TRBJ2-2	TGCGCCAGCAGCCACCCCGTCAGGGGGTACGGCACCGGGGAGCTGTTTTTT	CASSHPVRGYGTGELFF
-	few	TRBV2	TRBJ1-3	TGTGCCAGCAGTTCCCTGAGCTCTGGAAACACCATATATTTT	CASSSLSSGNTIYF
TRBD1	-	TRBV19	TRBJ1-1	TGTGCCAGTAGTGCCCGGACAGGCGTGAGCGGCACTGAAGCTTTCTTT	CASSARTGVSGTEAFF
-	-	TRBV7-3	TRBJ2-3	TGTGCCAGCAGCACCGGGGGAAACACAGATACGCAGTATTTT	CASSTGGNTDTQYF
-	-	TRBV11-2	TRBJ2-7	TGTGCCAGCAGCTCCTCCGGGCGGGGCTTACTCTCCTACGAGCAGTACTTC	CASSSSGRGLLSYEQYF
-	-	TRBV7-2	TRBJ2-7	TGTGCCAGCAGCTTAGCGGCCAGATCCTACGAGCAGTACTTC	CASSLAARSYEQYF
TRBD1	-	TRBV9	TRBJ2-7	TGTGCCAGCAGCGTAGAATGGACAGGGGCTTACGAGCAGTACTTC	CASSVEWTGAYEQYF
-	once	TRBV5-1	TRBJ2-3	TGCGCCAGCAGCTTGGCCCGGGGGGCCGGCACAGATACGCAGTATTTT	CASSLARGAGTDTQYF
-	-	TRBV19	TRBJ1-6	TGTGCCAGTAGTGCTGTGGATGGAGGGAATTCACCCCTCCACTTT	CASSAVDGGNSPLHF
-	-	TRBV5-1	TRBJ1-1	TGCGCCAGCAGATTCGAGGATCAGCTTGAAGCTTTCTTT	CASRFEDQLEAFF
-	-	TRBV19	TRBJ2-3	TGTGCCAGTAGTCCGGACAGACGCACAGATACGCAGTATTTT	CASSPDRRTDTQYF
TRBD1	-	TRBV2	TRBJ2-1	TGTGCCAGCGCGCCCGGGACAGGGACCAATGAGCAGTTCTTC	CASAPGTGTNEQFF
-	-	TRBV7-2	TRBJ2-1	TGTGCCAGCAGCTTAAGGTGGGGCACGGGTAATGAGCAGTTCTTC	CASSLRWGTGNEQFF
-	once	TRBV10-3	TRBJ1-5	TGTGCCATCAGTGAAAACAACAGGGGCAATCAGCCCCAGCATTTT	CAISENNRGNQPQHF
TRBD1	once	TRBV28	TRBJ1-1	TGTGCCAGCAGTTTACATGTGACAGGGGATTCCGAAGCTTTCTTT	CASSLHVTGDSEAFF
-	-	TRBV2	TRBJ2-1	TGTGCCAGCGGATTAGACAGGTACAATGAGCAGTTCTTC	CASGLDRYNEQFF
-	few	TRBV6-5	TRBJ1-1	TGTGCCAGCAGTTACCTTTGGGGAGGCACTGAAGCTTTCTTT	CASSYLWGGTEAFF